This passage covers 9 T cell receptor beta chains from one sample sequenced in a study of neoadjuvant anti-PD-1 for oral cavity cancer. Sequencing was performed with immunoSEQ multiplex PCR; in TCRdb, only in-frame clones are kept and a portion is missing. The top ten hold roughly 3.5% of the sample, which has tens of thousands of clones, around 83% seen once. The sequencing here drew on PBMCs, taken before nivolumab (anti-PD-1) treatment. The source of these receptors is a person between 35 and 79 years old with oral cavity squamous cell carcinoma.

This chain uses TRBV7-3 with TRBJ2-7; tentatively, D is TRBD1 or TRBD2 (6 bases each). Germline CDR1 is SGHTA and CDR2 is FQGTGA. The CDR3 is 14 amino acids. V was pared by 6 bases and J by 5 bases, with 17 bases between. CDR3: CASRLEAGEDEQYF. The CDR3 nucleotides read TGTGCCAGCAGGTTGGAGGCAGGGGAGGACGAGCAGTACTTC.

This clone has only one observation. The gene calls are TRBV29-1 and TRBJ2-1; D remains ambiguous. Germline CDR1 is SQVTM and CDR2 is ANQGSEA. Deletions cut 5 bases from V and 6 bases from J, with 11 bases between. CDR3 length equals 12 residues. The CDR3 nucleotides read TGCAGCGTTTCCCGGACCCTCAATGAGCAGTTCTTC. This codes for CSVSRTLNEQFF.

The CDR3 region has the DNA TGCGCCAGCAGCTTGGCCCTAGCGGGGGAAGAAAACATTCAGTACTTC. Its translation: CASSLALAGEENIQYF. J is TRBJ2-4 and V is TRBV5-1; 10 bases fit TRBD2. Trimming took 0 bases from V and 5 from J; bases not matched to a gene: 5. The CDR3 is 16 residues long. CDR1 SGHRS and CDR2 YFSETQ come from the germline V gene.

This sequence joins TRBV27 and TRBJ1-5; 10 bases align to TRBD1. J gave up 2 bases and V 3 bases, and 1 base lay outside the gene matches. Germline CDR1 and CDR2: MNHEY and SMNVEV (reference sequence). The CDR3 sequence is 15 residues long. The CDR3 nucleotides read TGTGCCAGCAGTTTGGGGACAGGGGGCAATCAGCCCCAGCATTTT. Its translation is CASSLGTGGNQPQHF.

The V gene is TRBV7-8, the J gene TRBJ2-5; a possible D gene is TRBD2 (6 bases). V lost 2 bases and J lost 3, with 13 bases in between. The CDR3 totals 15 residues. CDR1 and CDR2 from the germline V gene are SGHVS and FQNEAQ. CDR3 in DNA: TGTGCCAGCAGCTTAAGGAGGGCAATAGAAGAGACCCAGTACTTC. It yields the protein CASSLRRAIEETQYF.

The V and J genes are TRBV15 and TRBJ1-6; 9 bases align to TRBD1. Losses at the gene ends were 6 bases for V and 8 bases for J; bases not matched to a gene: 5. Germline V gives CDR1 LNHNV, CDR2 YYDKDF (reference sequence). This CDR3 contains 14 residues. The CDR3 sequence is CATRQDRGHSPLHF. The CDR3 coding sequence is TGTGCCACCAGACAGGACAGGGGTCATTCACCCCTCCACTTT.

The rearrangement links TRBV5-6 to TRBJ2-5; D may be TRBD1 (6 bases). V lost 2 bases to trimming and J lost 5 bases, with 19 bases between them. The germline CDR1 and CDR2 sequences are SGHDT and YYEEEE. The CDR3 consists of 16 residues. Here the CDR3 reads CASSLSRDNGLETQYF. CDR3 DNA sequence: TGTGCCAGCAGCTTAAGCCGGGACAATGGTCTCGAGACCCAGTACTTC.

CDR3 DNA sequence: TGTGCCAGCAGCTTGGCTGGGACCAATAACTATGGCTACACCTTC. The encoded protein is CASSLAGTNNYGYTF. V usage is TRBV5-4 and J usage is TRBJ1-2; maybe TRBD1 (5 bases). Trimming shortened V by 0 bases and J by 1 base, and 10 bases separated the two germline ends. The germline V gene has CDR1 SGHNT and CDR2 YYREEE (reference sequence). CDR3 length: 15 amino acids.

This chain uses TRBV13 with TRBJ2-1; 10 nucleotides align to TRBD2. V lost 4 bases, J lost 8 bases, and 14 bases stayed unmatched. This CDR3 has 17 amino acids. CDR1 is PRHDT, CDR2 FYEKMQ, per germline (reference sequence). This CDR3 reads CASSSTAGGPSGDEQFF. DNA of the CDR3: TGTGCCAGCAGCTCAACAGCGGGGGGGCCGTCTGGCGATGAGCAGTTCTTC.